This T cell receptor beta chain was obtained from a study of cytomegalovirus exposure and HLA in healthy donors. Study outcomes and limitations: An Asian-associated ancestry cluster reportedly showed fewer N-insertions than the approximately 650-donor mean in a later analysis. Certain indistinguishable V segments, among them TRBV6-2 and TRBV6-3, were excluded. In an earlier analysis, productive rearrangement rates for most beta V segments clustered near 87% or 30%.

CDR3 length: 14 amino acids. The ends were cut back, 6 bases at V and 5 bases at J, with 16 bases in the middle. Germline values: CDR1 MNHNY, CDR2 SVGAGI (reference sequence). PCR primers comprised 60 Vbeta and 13 Jbeta primers. Clones were read by immunoSEQ multiplex PCR, and TCRdb kept only the in-frame ones, dropping some. This sample has 100,000 to 150,000 clones, with about 74% found just once. On this clone: Its antigen is not known.

V and J are TRBV6-6 and TRBJ2-5, with D perhaps matching TRBD2 (7 bases). This TCR was recovered from an older woman in good health and CMV-seronegative. The sequenced material came from PBMCs. The CDR3 bases are TGTGCCAGCAGATGGGAGGGGGTCGGGGAGACCCAGTACTTC. It codes for CASRWEGVGETQYF.